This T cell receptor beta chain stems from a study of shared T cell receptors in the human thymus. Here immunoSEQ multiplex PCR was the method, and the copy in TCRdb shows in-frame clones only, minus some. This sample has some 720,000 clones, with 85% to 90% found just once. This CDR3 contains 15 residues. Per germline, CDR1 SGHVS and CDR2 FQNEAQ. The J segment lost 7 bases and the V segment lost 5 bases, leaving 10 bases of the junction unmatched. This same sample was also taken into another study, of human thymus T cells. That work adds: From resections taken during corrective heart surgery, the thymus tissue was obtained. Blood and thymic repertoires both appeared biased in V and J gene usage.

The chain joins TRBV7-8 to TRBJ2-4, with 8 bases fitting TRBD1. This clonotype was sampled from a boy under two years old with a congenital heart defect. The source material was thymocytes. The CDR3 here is CASSPPMRQGNIQYF. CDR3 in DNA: TGTGCCAGCAGCCCCCCCATGAGACAGGGGAACATTCAGTACTTC.